The entry that follows covers one T cell receptor beta chain sequence. Its matching antigen is unknown. CDR1 and CDR2 (germline): SEHNR, FQNEAQ (reference sequence). Trimming pared 4 bases from V and 1 base from J, leaving 10 bases between. The length of the CDR3 is 14 residues. Clones were read by immunoSEQ multiplex PCR, and TCRdb kept only the in-frame ones, dropping some. The profile shows approximately 1.9 million clones, 90% to 95% of them singletons. The sample originates from a study of shared clonotypes between healthy human individuals. Turning to the study itself: Per-donor plates numbered three CD4 naive, three CD4 memory, two CD8 naive and one CD8 memory.

Study-level points and caveats: The authors sampled blood alone, and tissue repertoires likely differ.

Positively selected for CCR7, the CD45RO-negative cells used as naive CD8 cells excluded terminally differentiated effector memory CD45RA+ cells. The sample was naive CD8+ T cells from PBMCs. The sequence was obtained from a man aged 18 to 30 in good health. Some clones in this sample may be carry-over from other donors' samples. This chain joins TRBV7-9 and TRBJ1-1; D uncertain. The CDR3 sequence is CASSSLDGNTEAFF. Written as DNA, the CDR3 is TGTGCCAGCAGCTCACTGGACGGGAACACTGAAGCTTTCTTT. The full variable domain, rest sourced from reference TRBV7-9 and TRBJ1-1, is DTGVSQNPRHKITKRGQNVTFRCDPISEHNRLYWYRQTLGQGPEFLTYFQNEAQLEKSRLLSDRFSAERPKGSFSTLEIQRTEQGDSAMYLCASSSLDGNTEAFFGQGTRLTVV.